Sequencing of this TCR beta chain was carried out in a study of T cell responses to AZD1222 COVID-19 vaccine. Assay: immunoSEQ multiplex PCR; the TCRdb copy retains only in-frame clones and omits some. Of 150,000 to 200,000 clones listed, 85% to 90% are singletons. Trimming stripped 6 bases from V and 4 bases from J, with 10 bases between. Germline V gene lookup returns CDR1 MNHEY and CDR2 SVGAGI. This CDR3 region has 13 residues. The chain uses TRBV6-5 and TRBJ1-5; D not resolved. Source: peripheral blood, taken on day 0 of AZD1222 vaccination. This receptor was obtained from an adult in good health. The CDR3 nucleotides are TGTGCCAGCAGGGACGTAAGTAATCAGCCCCAGCATTTT. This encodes CASRDVSNQPQHF.